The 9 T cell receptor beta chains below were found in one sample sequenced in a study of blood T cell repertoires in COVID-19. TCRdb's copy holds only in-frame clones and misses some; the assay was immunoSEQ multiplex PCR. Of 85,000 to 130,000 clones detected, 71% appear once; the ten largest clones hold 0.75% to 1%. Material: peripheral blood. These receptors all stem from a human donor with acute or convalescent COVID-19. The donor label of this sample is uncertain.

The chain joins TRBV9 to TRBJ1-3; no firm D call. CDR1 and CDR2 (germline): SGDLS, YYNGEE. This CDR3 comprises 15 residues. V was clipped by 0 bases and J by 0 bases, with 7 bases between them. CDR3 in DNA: TGTGCCAGCAGCGTAGGAGTCTACTCTGGAAACACCATATATTTT. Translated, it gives CASSVGVYSGNTIYF. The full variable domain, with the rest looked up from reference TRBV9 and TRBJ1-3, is DSGVTQTPKHLITATGQRVTLRCSPRSGDLSVYWYQQSLDQGLQFLIQYYNGEERAKGNILERFSAQQFPDLHSELNLSSLELGDSALYFCASSVGVYSGNTIYFGEGSWLTVV.

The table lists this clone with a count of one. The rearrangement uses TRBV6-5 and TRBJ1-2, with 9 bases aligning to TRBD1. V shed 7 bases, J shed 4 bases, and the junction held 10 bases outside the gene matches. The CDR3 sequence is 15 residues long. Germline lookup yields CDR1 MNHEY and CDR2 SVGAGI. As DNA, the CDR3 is TGTGCCAGCATACGTCAGACAGGGGGACGCTATGGCTACACCTTC. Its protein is CASIRQTGGRYGYTF.

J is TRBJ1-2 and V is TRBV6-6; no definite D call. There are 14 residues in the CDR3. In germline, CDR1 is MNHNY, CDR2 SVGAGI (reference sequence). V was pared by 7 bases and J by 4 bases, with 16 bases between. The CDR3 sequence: CASTASSAGYGYTF. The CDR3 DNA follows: TGTGCCAGCACTGCATCCTCCGCCGGCTATGGCTACACCTTC.

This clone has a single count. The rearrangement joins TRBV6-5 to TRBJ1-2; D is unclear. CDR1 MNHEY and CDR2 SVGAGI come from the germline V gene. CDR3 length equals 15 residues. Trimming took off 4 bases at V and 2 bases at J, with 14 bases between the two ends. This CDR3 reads CASSSGFGKNYGYTF. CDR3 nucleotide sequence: TGTGCCAGCAGTTCTGGGTTCGGGAAGAACTATGGCTACACCTTC.

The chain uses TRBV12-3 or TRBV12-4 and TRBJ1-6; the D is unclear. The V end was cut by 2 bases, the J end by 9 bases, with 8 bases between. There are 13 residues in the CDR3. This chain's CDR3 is CASSLTPGSPLHF. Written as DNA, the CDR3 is TGTGCCAGCAGTTTAACCCCAGGTTCACCCCTCCACTTT.

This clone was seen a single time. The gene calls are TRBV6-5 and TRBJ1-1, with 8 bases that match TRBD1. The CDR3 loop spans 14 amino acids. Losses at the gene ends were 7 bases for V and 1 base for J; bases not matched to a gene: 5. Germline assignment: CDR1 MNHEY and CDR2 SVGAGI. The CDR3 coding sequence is TGTGCCAGCAAACAGGGGGATAGGAACACTGAAGCTTTCTTT. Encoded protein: CASKQGDRNTEAFF.

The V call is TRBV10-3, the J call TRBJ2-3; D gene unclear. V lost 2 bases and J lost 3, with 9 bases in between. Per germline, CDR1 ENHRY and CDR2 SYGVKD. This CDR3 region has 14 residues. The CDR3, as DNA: TGTGCCATCAGTGAGCAAATCAAAACAGATACGCAGTATTTT. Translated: CAISEQIKTDTQYF.

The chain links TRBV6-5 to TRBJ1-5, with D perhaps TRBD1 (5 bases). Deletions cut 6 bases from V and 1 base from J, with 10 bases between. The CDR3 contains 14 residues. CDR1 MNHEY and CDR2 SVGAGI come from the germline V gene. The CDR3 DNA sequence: TGTGCCAGCAGGGACATCGGAAGCAATCAGCCCCAGCATTTT. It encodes CASRDIGSNQPQHF.

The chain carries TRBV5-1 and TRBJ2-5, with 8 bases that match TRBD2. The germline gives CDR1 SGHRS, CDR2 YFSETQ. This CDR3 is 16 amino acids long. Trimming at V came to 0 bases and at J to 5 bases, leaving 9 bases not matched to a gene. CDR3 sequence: CASSLANGGAGETQYF. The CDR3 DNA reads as TGCGCCAGCAGCTTGGCGAACGGGGGGGCCGGTGAGACCCAGTACTTC.